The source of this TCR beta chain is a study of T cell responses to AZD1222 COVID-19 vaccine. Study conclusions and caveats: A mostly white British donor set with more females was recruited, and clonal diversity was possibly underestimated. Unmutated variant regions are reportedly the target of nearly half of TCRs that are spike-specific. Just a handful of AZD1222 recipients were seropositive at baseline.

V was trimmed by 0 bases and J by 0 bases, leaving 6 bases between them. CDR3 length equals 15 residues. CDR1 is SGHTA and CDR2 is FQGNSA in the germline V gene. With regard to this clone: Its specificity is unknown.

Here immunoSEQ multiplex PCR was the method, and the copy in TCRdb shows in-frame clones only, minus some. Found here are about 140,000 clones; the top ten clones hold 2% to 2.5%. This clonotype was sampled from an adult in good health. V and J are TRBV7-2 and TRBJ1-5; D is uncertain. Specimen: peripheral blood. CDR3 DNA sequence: TGTGCCAGCAGCTTAGCGGGGAATAGCAATCAGCCCCAGCATTTT. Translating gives CASSLAGNSNQPQHF.